This passage covers 15 T cell receptor beta chains from one sample sequenced in a study of beta chain features in type 1 diabetes. General study findings and limits: Type 1 diabetes patients showed a moderate but significant shortening of TCRB CDR3s in all four CD4+ subsets.

What these receptors recognize is not known. Isolated RNA was reverse transcribed in full, so expressed TCRB transcripts were sequenced. Method: immunoSEQ multiplex PCR; TCRdb's copy keeps in-frame clones and lacks some. In the table there are approximately 360,000 clones, around 13% of which are singletons. The specimen sequenced was naive CD4+ T cells from blood. These receptors originate from a woman between 18 and 29 years old with type 1 diabetes.

There are a few counts of this clone. CDR3 amino acids: CASSDGMQRGRTDTQYF. The CDR3 nucleotides are TGTGCCAGCAGCGACGGTATGCAGCGGGGCCGCACAGATACGCAGTATTTT. J is TRBJ2-3 and V is TRBV9, with 7 bases aligning to TRBD2. The length of the CDR3 is 17 residues. Per the germline V gene, CDR1 is SGDLS and CDR2 is YYNGEE. V dropped 3 bases and J dropped 1; count of bases not matched to a gene: 11.

The chain employs TRBV7-8 and TRBJ2-5; 12 nucleotides match TRBD1. The trim removed 2 bases at V and 5 bases at J, leaving 6 bases unmatched. Germline values: CDR1 SGHVS, CDR2 FQNEAQ. The CDR3 runs to 16 residues. CDR3 coding DNA: TGTGCCAGCAGCTTATGGGACAGGGGGCGAGGGGAGACCCAGTACTTC. Translation gives CASSLWDRGRGETQYF.

The genes are TRBV6-6 and TRBJ1-3; D ambiguous. This CDR3 comprises 15 residues. Germline CDR1 is MNHNY and CDR2 is SVGAGI (reference sequence). V shed 7 bases and J shed 8 bases, with 21 bases lying between them. The CDR3 loop reads CASILISAKADTIYF. CDR3 nucleotide sequence: TGTGCCAGCATCCTCATCTCAGCGAAGGCGGACACCATATATTTT.

This clone was counted between two and nine times. V is TRBV7-8 and J is TRBJ2-7; tentative D call: TRBD1 (5 bases). The CDR3 loop spans 16 amino acids. V dropped 0 bases and J dropped 4 bases, with 16 bases sitting between them. Germline lookup yields CDR1 SGHVS and CDR2 FQNEAQ. The CDR3 sequence is CASSLAEQATLYEQYF. The CDR3 DNA is TGTGCCAGCAGCTTAGCCGAACAGGCTACCCTATACGAGCAGTACTTC.

This clone was counted a few times. The chain combines TRBV7-2 with TRBJ2-7; D gene ambiguous. The germline gives CDR1 SGHTA, CDR2 FQGNSA. Deletions cut 4 bases from V and 6 bases from J, with 16 bases between. The CDR3 totals 14 residues. The CDR3 region is CASSSRAAVSEQYF. CDR3 coding DNA: TGTGCCAGCAGCTCACGTGCTGCAGTTTCCGAGCAGTACTTC.

V and J are TRBV11-2 and TRBJ2-2, with D possibly TRBD2 on 6 matching bases. Germline values: CDR1 SGHAT, CDR2 FQNNGV. This CDR3 is 15 amino acids long. Trimming pared 3 bases from V and 0 bases from J, leaving 8 bases between. The CDR3 DNA reads TGTGCCAGCAGCTTGGGCGGGACGAACACCGGGGAGCTGTTTTTT. It yields the protein CASSLGGTNTGELFF.

The rearrangement uses TRBV21-1 and TRBJ1-1; the table's D call, TRBD1, has no DNA check behind it. TRBV21-1 is a pseudogene locus. CDR3 size: 15 residues. Here the CDR3 DNA reads TGTGCCAGCAGCAAAACACAGCCATATGCCACTGAAGCTTTCTTT. Protein: CASSKTQPYATEAFF.

This clone has only a few counts. The rearrangement links TRBV18 to TRBJ2-1; D might be TRBD2 (7 bases). Deletions cut 5 bases from V and 4 bases from J, with 15 bases between. The CDR3 extends over 15 amino acids. Germline V gene sequence: CDR1 KGHSH, CDR2 LQKENI. DNA for the CDR3: TGTGCCAGCTCAGCGGGGGACACCGCTTACAATGAGCAGTTCTTC. Protein product: CASSAGDTAYNEQFF.

The V gene is TRBV5-6, the J gene TRBJ2-1, with 11 nucleotides matching TRBD2. The CDR3 sequence is 15 residues long. J lost 10 bases, V lost 4 bases, and 10 bases had no gene match. Germline CDR1 SGHDT, CDR2 YYEEEE. CDR3 sequence (DNA): TGTGCCAGCAGCACGTATAGCGGGGGGGCTAGGGAGCAGTTCTTC. It is translated as CASSTYSGGAREQFF.

This clone has just a few counts. V and J are TRBV9 and TRBJ2-6; a weak D match, TRBD1 (6 bases). The CDR3 runs to 18 residues. V was pared by 6 bases and J by 0 bases, with 19 bases between. Germline V gene sequence: CDR1 SGDLS, CDR2 YYNGEE. The CDR3 DNA follows: TGTGCCAGCACGGGTGTAACAGGGTTTTCCTCTGGGGCCAACGTCCTGACTTTC. It encodes CASTGVTGFSSGANVLTF.

In its sample, this clone was seen a few times. The V gene is TRBV6-6, the J gene TRBJ1-2, with 9 bases fitting TRBD1. V was clipped by 0 bases and J by 7 bases; unmatched bases: 6. The CDR3 sequence is 15 residues long. Germline CDR1 reads MNHNY; CDR2 reads SVGAGI (reference sequence). The CDR3 loop is CASSYSTGGRLGYTF. CDR3 DNA sequence: TGTGCCAGCAGTTACTCGACAGGGGGGCGACTTGGCTACACCTTC.

V gene TRBV7-2 combines with J gene TRBJ2-1, with TRBD1 as a possible D gene (5 bases). There are 12 residues in the CDR3. Germline CDR1 and CDR2: SGHTA and FQGNSA. Trimming stripped 1 base from V and 12 bases from J, with 10 bases between. The CDR3 region is CASSLGGRAQFF. CDR3 sequence (DNA): TGTGCCAGCAGCTTAGGGGGCAGGGCGCAGTTCTTC.

This clone was seen a few times. The same CDR3 also results from other DNA sequences found in this sample. The chain links TRBV18 to TRBJ2-5; a possible D gene is TRBD2 (5 bases). Germline V gene lookup returns CDR1 KGHSH and CDR2 LQKENI. Trimming pared 3 bases from V and 2 bases from J, leaving 7 bases between. The CDR3 is 13 amino acids. The CDR3, as DNA: TGTGCCAGCTCACCGGGAGTGCAAGAGACCCAGTACTTC. This gives the protein CASSPGVQETQYF. Full variable domain (rest looked up from reference TRBV18 and TRBJ2-5): NAGVMQNPRHLVRRRGQEARLRCSPMKGHSHVYWYRQLPEEGLKFMVYLQKENIIDESGMPKERFSAEFPKEGPSILRIQQVVRGDSAAYFCASSPGVQETQYFGPGTRLLVL.

This clone was detected a few times. The chain joins TRBV7-2 to TRBJ2-7; 7 bases map to TRBD2. Looked up from germline, CDR1 is SGHTA and CDR2 is FQGNSA. Trimming removed 0 bases from V and 1 base from J; junction bases left unmatched: 3. The CDR3 sequence is 15 residues long. The CDR3 nucleotides are TGTGCCAGCAGCTTAGCGGCGGGAGCGTCCTACGAGCAGTACTTC. Translation: CASSLAAGASYEQYF. Filled out from reference TRBV7-2 and TRBJ2-7, the complete variable domain reads GAGVSQSPSNKVTEKGKDVELRCDPISGHTALYWYRQSLGQGLEFLIYFQGNSAPDKSGLPSDRFSAERTGGSVSTLTIQRTQQEDSAVYLCASSLAAGASYEQYFGPGTRLTVT.

This clone was observed a few times. The rearrangement joins TRBV4-3 to TRBJ2-4; possible D gene TRBD1, 6 bases. Germline CDR1 is LGHNA and CDR2 is YSLEER. The CDR3 contains 16 residues. Trimming shortened V by 0 bases and J by 3 bases, and 12 bases separated the two germline ends. Written as DNA, the CDR3 is TGCGCCAGCAGCCAAGACACAGGGTGGGACAAAAACATTCAGTACTTC. It yields the protein CASSQDTGWDKNIQYF.